The subject of this entry is one T cell receptor beta chain. These data come from a study of blood T cell repertoires in COVID-19. Overall study context: Material from acute and convalescent COVID-19 was sourced from the United States, Italy and Spain.

The V gene end was trimmed by 5 bases and the J gene end by 9 bases; junction bases not matched to a gene: 6. The CDR3 has 12 amino acids. Germline V gene sequence: CDR1 SGHDT, CDR2 YYEEEE. Sequencing used immunoSEQ multiplex PCR; TCRdb keeps in-frame clones, though not all of them. The top ten hold 20% to 25% of the sample, which has about 28,000 clones, 55% to 75% seen once. The specimen sequenced was peripheral blood. The V gene is TRBV5-6, the J gene TRBJ1-2; 8 positions match TRBD1. The clonotype was recovered from a boy between 2 and 10 years old with active or convalescent COVID-19. The CDR3 bases are TGTGCCAGCAGTCAGGGGGCAGGGAGCTACACCTTC. The encoded protein is CASSQGAGSYTF.